This TCR beta chain came from a study of response to subunit inactivated influenza vaccine. CDR1 SGHVS and CDR2 FQNEAQ come from the germline V gene. Deletions cut 4 bases from V and 8 bases from J, with 14 bases between. The CDR3 extends over 14 amino acids. This clonotype was seen more than once but under ten times. MiXCR, run by TCRdb on the RT-PCR reads, gives a single entry per CDR3 protein. The repertoire holds 650,000 to 800,000 distinct CDR3 sequences, with approximately 14% as singletons. The V gene is TRBV7-8, the J gene TRBJ1-4, with D possibly being TRBD1 (6 bases). The sequence came from a man aged 50-59 years who received an inactivated influenza vaccine. The input for sequencing was PBMCs from blood, taken around two weeks before vaccination. CDR3 sequence reads: CASSSAWTEEKLFF. The CDR3 DNA reads as TGTGCCAGCAGCTCCGCTTGGACAGAGGAAAAACTGTTTTTT.